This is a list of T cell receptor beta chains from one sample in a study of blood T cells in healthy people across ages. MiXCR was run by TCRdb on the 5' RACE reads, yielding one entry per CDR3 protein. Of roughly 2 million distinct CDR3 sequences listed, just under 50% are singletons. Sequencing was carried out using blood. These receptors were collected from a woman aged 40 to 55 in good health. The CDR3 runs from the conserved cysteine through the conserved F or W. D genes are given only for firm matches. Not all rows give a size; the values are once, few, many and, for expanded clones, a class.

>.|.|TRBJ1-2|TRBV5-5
TGTGCCAGCAGCTTGATAGGGCGCGGCTACACCTTC
CASSLIGRGYTF
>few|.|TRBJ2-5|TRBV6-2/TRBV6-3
TGTGCCAGCAGGTTTGTCCAGGGCCATGAGACCCAGTACTTC
CASRFVQGHETQYF
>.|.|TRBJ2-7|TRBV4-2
TGTGCCAGCAGCCAAGTCTGGGGACCGGGGACCTACGAGCAGTACTTC
CASSQVWGPGTYEQYF
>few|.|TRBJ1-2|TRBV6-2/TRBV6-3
TGTGCCAGCAGGACCGGCTCGAGGGATGGCTACACCTTC
CASRTGSRDGYTF
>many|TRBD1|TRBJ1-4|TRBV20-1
TGCAGTGCTAGTTCCCGGGACAGGGATGAAAAACTGTTTTTT
CSASSRDRDEKLFF
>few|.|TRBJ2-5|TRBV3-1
TGTGCCAGCAGCCAAGGAGGCCCCGGAGGTCAAGAGACCCAGTACTTC
CASSQGGPGGQETQYF
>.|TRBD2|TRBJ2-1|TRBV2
TGTGCCAGCAGTCTTAAGCGGGGGTCTTTCAATGAGCAGTTCTTC
CASSLKRGSFNEQFF
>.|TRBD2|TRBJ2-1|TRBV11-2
TGTGCCAGCAGCTCCCGGACTAGCGGGGGAGTCTCCTACAATGAGCAGTTCTTC
CASSSRTSGGVSYNEQFF
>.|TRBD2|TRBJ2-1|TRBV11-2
TGTGCCAGCAGCGCCGCCGGGACTACGGTTTACAATGAGCAGTTCTTC
CASSAAGTTVYNEQFF
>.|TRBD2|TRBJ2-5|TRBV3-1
TGTGCCAGCAGCCAAGATTCGACGGGGGGGCTCGAGACCCAGTACTTC
CASSQDSTGGLETQYF
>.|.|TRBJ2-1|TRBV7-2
TGTGCCAGCAGCTCTCTGGGGGATGAGCAGTTCTTC
CASSSLGDEQFF
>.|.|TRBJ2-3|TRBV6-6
TGTGCCAGCAGTTACCGTGGGGCCACAGATACGCAGTATTTT
CASSYRGATDTQYF
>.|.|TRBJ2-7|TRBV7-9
TGTGCCAGCAGCTTAGTTTTCGGTGTCTCGGGGGATGAGCAGTACTTC
CASSLVFGVSGDEQYF
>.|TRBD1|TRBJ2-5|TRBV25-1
TGTGCCAGCAGTGAATACAGGACAGGGGATCTCCAAGAGACCCAGTACTTC
CASSEYRTGDLQETQYF
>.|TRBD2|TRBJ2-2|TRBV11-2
TGTGCCAGCAGCCCCCTCACGGTAGCGGGGGCGGGTACCGGGGAGCTGTTTTTT
CASSPLTVAGAGTGELFF
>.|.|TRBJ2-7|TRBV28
TGTGCCAGCAGTCCTTACCTGTTTCAGACGGATTCCTACGAGCAGTACTTC
CASSPYLFQTDSYEQYF
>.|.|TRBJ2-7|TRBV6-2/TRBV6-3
TGTGCCAGCCAAGGACAGACACGCTACGAGCAGTACTTC
CASQGQTRYEQYF
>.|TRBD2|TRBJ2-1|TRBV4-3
TGCGCCAGCAGCCAAGAGCCAGCGGGGTACCAAGAGACCCAGTTCTTC
CASSQEPAGYQETQFF
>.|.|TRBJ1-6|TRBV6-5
TGTGCCAGCAGTTACGGCCCATTGGAGACACCGGGCAGGGGTAATTCACCCCTCCACTTT
CASSYGPLETPGRGNSPLHF
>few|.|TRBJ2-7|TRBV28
TGTGCCAGCAGCCCGTCGACAGTACTCTACGAGCAGTACTTC
CASSPSTVLYEQYF
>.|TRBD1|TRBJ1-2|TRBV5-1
TGCGCCAGCAGCTTGGCGGGACAGCCTACTAACTATGGCTACACCTTC
CASSLAGQPTNYGYTF
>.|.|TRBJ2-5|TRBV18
TGTGCCAGCTCACTAGACTGGGGGCACGAGACCCAGTACTTC
CASSLDWGHETQYF
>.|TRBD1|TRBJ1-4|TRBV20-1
TGTAGTGCCCTTCTATCCCGACAGGGTGCGGGTGAAAAACTGTTTTTT
CSALLSRQGAGEKLFF
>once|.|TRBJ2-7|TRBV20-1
TGCAGTGCTAGAGATTGGAACAGGGGGGGCTCCTACAATGAGCAGTACTTC
CSARDWNRGGSYNEQYF
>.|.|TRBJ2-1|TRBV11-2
TGTGCCAGCAGCTCAGGACTAATTCGCCCCCCCGGTGAGCAGTTCTTC
CASSSGLIRPPGEQFF
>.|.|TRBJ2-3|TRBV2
TGTGCCAGCAGTGAGTGGGGCAGGACAGATACGCAGTATTTT
CASSEWGRTDTQYF
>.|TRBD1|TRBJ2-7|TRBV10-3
TGTGCCATCGGGGGGACAGGATTCTCCTACGAGCAGTACTTC
CAIGGTGFSYEQYF
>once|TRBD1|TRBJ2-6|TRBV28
TGTGCCAGCAGGCCAGGGGGAGTGGCCAACGTCCTGACTTTC
CASRPGGVANVLTF
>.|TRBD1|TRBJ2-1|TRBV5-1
TGCGCCAGCAGCTTGGTAGGAACAGGGGAGAATGAGCAGTTCTTC
CASSLVGTGENEQFF
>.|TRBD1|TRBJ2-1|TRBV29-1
TGCAGCGTTCCGACAGGGGGCAGTGAGCAGTTCTTC
CSVPTGGSEQFF
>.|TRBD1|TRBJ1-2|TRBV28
TGTGCCAGCAGTTCTCTCCGGGACAGGGGGCTCTATGGCTACACCTTC
CASSSLRDRGLYGYTF
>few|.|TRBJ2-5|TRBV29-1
TGCAGCGTAAACCGGGCCTCGGGAGAGACCCAGTACTTC
CSVNRASGETQYF
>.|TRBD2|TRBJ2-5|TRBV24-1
TGTGCCACCAGTGTAGGACTAGCGGGGGGGCGGGAGACCCAGTACTTC
CATSVGLAGGRETQYF
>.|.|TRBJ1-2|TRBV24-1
TGTGCCACCAGCCCCCCGGGGGAGGATGGCTACACCTTC
CATSPPGEDGYTF
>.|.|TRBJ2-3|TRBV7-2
TGTGCCAGCAGCTTAAGGAGAGGTATGGGGTCTAATCGGCAGAAAGATACGCAGTATTTT
CASSLRRGMGSNRQKDTQYF
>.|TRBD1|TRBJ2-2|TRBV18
TGTGCCAGCCGGACAGGGACCACCGGGGAGCTGTTTTTT
CASRTGTTGELFF
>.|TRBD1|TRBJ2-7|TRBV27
TGTGCCAGCAGCCCTGGACAGGGGGTGGGCTACGAGCAGTACTTC
CASSPGQGVGYEQYF
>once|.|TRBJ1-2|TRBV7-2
TGTGCCAGCAGCTCCACTCCTTTTATAGCCCTCTATGGCTACACCTTC
CASSSTPFIALYGYTF
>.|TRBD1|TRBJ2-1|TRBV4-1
TGCGCCAGCAGCCAGGGACAGGGCTTTCTCGGCTCCTACAATGAGCAGTTCTTC
CASSQGQGFLGSYNEQFF
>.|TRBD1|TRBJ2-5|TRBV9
TGTGCCAGCAGCGAGGGACAGGGGCTTTTGTGCCAAGAGACCCAGTACTTC
CASSEGQGLLCQETQYF
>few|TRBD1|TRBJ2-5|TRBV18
TGTGCCAGCTCACGGGCAGGGGGCGTGGAGACCCAGTACTTC
CASSRAGGVETQYF
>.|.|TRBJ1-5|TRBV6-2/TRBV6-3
TGTGCCAGCAGTTTACGGGAGTCGGGCAATCAGCCCCAGCATTTT
CASSLRESGNQPQHF
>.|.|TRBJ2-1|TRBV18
TGTGCCAGCTCACCGGGACTTAGGGAGCAGTTCTTC
CASSPGLREQFF
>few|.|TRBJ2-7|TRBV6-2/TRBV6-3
TGTGCCAGCAAGACAGGCGGCTACGAGCAGTACTTC
CASKTGGYEQYF
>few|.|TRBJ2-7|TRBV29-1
TGCAGCGTTGAAGAACATGGCTCCTACGAGCAGTACTTC
CSVEEHGSYEQYF
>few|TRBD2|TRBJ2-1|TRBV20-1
TGCAGTGCTAGAGTAGCTAGCGGGGGGGCCAGTAGGTACAATGAGCAGTTCTTC
CSARVASGGASRYNEQFF